This T cell receptor beta chain originates from a study of shared clonotypes between healthy human individuals (dated by TCRdb to the early 2020s). For the wider study: The cohort comprised a couple of women and three men aged 18 to 49 years. Per donor, three plates each were used for CD4 naive and CD4 memory, two for CD8 naive, and one for CD8 memory. Leukapheresis yielded between about 0.9 and 9 billion PBMCs per donor. Libraries were prepared and TCR repertoires were sequenced by different laboratories using diverse techniques, in order to increase sequencing depth and limit assay-specific biases. The study deeply sequenced blood TCR repertoires of about 5 healthy adults to estimate repertoire size and the extent of clonotype sharing between individuals. Study-level results and caveats: Clonotypes shared by all four sorted-subset donors showed higher generation probabilities than non-shared clonotypes. When a few donors were compared, the shared fraction of clonotypes was roughly 4.8% for naive CD4, approximately 3.3% for naive CD8, 2% to 2.5% for memory CD4, and under 0.5% for memory CD8. Pairwise subsampling led to the expectation that sequencing depth would affect the degree of clonotype sharing among donors. Only blood was sampled, and tissue TCR repertoires likely differ from those in blood. Because the study included only a small number of donors, the genetic and exposure-history diversity represented was limited. Larger estimated clonotype richness was generally found for naive subsets than for memory subsets. Incomplete sequencing was indicated by rarefaction of sorted-subset datasets, despite the large sequencing depth.

The CDR1 and CDR2 encoded by the germline V gene (reference sequence) are SEHNR and FQNEAQ. Cut back by 5 bases and 0 bases, the V and J ends lie 10 bases apart. Counted from cysteine to phenylalanine, this CDR3 has 14 amino acids. The only DNA kept is the CDR3, 42 bases in frame from the first base. Using the deep immunoSEQ assay, multiplex PCR amplified TCR CDR3 regions from genomic DNA. Extracted genomic DNA from each cell subset was distributed evenly across all wells of several immunoSEQ 96-well plates, and each plate was treated as a replicate. Each replicate PCR for sorted subsets received approximately 220 ng genomic DNA, equal to tens of thousands of T cell genomes. Purified libraries were quantified with a Qubit 3.0 fluorometer, sized on a Bioanalyzer 2100, and re-quantified with the KAPA Library Quantification kit. Every immunoSEQ 96-well plate was sequenced on a dedicated single-read 150-cycle Illumina NextSeq 550 flow cell. Regarding the original processing steps: Because the immunoSEQ output held only junctional sequences and lacked quality scores, the filtering could not match the filtering applied to full-length reads. Sequences were annotated with PyIR, a Python wrapper for IgBLAST v1.9, using IMGT germline references to assign V/J genes and CDR3. Reads with weak V/J assignments (E-value above 1e-6), missing CDR3, stop codons, out-of-frame junctions, or ambiguous translated residues were removed. V3J clonotypes were defined as sequences sharing an identical inferred V gene, J gene, and CDR3 amino acid sequence. Percentage overlap between repertoires was calculated by dividing the number of shared unique clonotypes by the size of the smaller repertoire. Repertoire richness was assessed with RTK rarefaction, the Chao1 estimator, and Recon v2.1 estimates of unobserved clonotypes. For all TCRbeta clonotypes obtained by the gDNA method from a few donors, generation probabilities were computed with OLGA. TCRdb obtained this table from immuneACCESS and retained in-frame rearrangements with V and J assigned. These tables miss some clones; where compared with another copy, unresolved V genes account for less than half of the shortfall, and the remainder is unexplained. V and J calls and clone size are copied from that table; D and trimming were computed from the DNA. Present in this sample are about 820,000 clones, about 92% of which were seen just once. The leading ten clones occupy 20% to 30% of the sample.

As to this clone: The target of this receptor is not known. Base qualities are not at hand, and no much larger clone is one base apart.

CD8 naive samples were obtained by positive selection for CCR7 among CD45RO-negative cells, yielding a CD45RA+CCR7+ population from which TemRA cells were excluded. The donors were healthy, HIV-negative adults who had no recently reported acute infections or vaccinations. Every donor was a Caucasian adult living in Nashville, Tennessee, USA. Blood was obtained by leukapheresis, after which PBMCs were separated by Ficoll-Histopaque density gradient centrifugation and cryopreserved in liquid nitrogen vapor phase. Analytical flow cytometry was used to check the purity and quantity of each magnetically sorted T cell population. Each sorted fraction had its genomic DNA isolated and then quantified by UV absorbance on a Nanodrop 2000c.

Sequenced: naive CD8+ T cells sorted from blood. The cell subset or site label of this sample denotes: CD45RA+CCR7+. The chain is made from TRBV7-9 and TRBJ1-1; the D gene is not confidently resolved. The clonotype was recovered from a man aged 25 to 45 in good health. This receptor has the CDR3 CASSMPTVNTEAFF. The DNA reads TGTGCCAGCAGCATGCCGACGGTGAACACTGAAGCTTTCTTT.